This TCR beta chain was retrieved from a study of blood T cells in healthy people across ages. Study conclusions and caveats: Expanded clonotype shifts may have been confounded, as the donors had an unknown CMV status.

The CDR3 contains 15 residues. V was clipped by 1 base and J by 7 bases; unmatched bases: 9. The germline CDR1 and CDR2 sequences are DFQATT and SNEGSKA (reference sequence). Alongside a J-beta primer mix, a sample-barcoded 5' primer served in a second PCR lasting about 7 to 11 cycles. Carrying 12 random nucleotides, a template-switch adaptor labeled each individual cDNA molecule. TCRdb independently ran MiXCR on the 5' RACE reads; one entry per CDR3 protein. The sample holds 1.5 million to 2 million distinct CDR3 sequences, 49% seen once. Concerning this clonotype: Its antigen is unidentified.

The donors, healthy Caucasians from Russia, were aged 6 to 90. Isolated per sample were at least 7 million PBMCs. The specimen was blood. The chain is built from TRBV20-1 and TRBJ1-5; 8 positions match TRBD1. The receptor comes from a woman in her thirties or forties in good health. The CDR3 region is CSARGMETGDQPQHF. Here the CDR3 DNA reads TGCAGTGCTAGAGGTATGGAGACAGGGGACCAGCCCCAGCATTTT.